Below are 16 T cell receptor beta chains sequenced from a single sample in a study of T cells in Graves' hyperthyroidism and ophthalmopathy. Researchers amplified the TCR beta CDR3 regions from RNA transcripts. Initially, a first-round RT-PCR of the TCR CDR3 employed the HTBI primer set. TCRdb called the multiplex PCR reads again in MiXCR, with one record for every CDR3 protein. Here the sample spans about 350,000 distinct CDR3 sequences, about a sixth being singletons. What was sequenced was blood. The receptors were sampled from a middle-aged woman with Graves' ophthalmopathy.

This clonotype came up many times. V and J are TRBV30 and TRBJ2-6, with unresolved D. Germline V gene sequence: CDR1 GTSNPN, CDR2 SVGIG (reference sequence). This CDR3 comprises 14 residues. The V gene lost 0 bases and the J gene lost 1 base, with 4 bases spanning the gap. The chain's CDR3 is CAWSVFSGANVLTF. DNA of the CDR3: TGTGCCTGGAGTGTTTTTTCTGGGGCCAACGTCCTGACTTTC.

Ten or more counts support this clonotype. V usage is TRBV6-2 or TRBV6-3 and J usage is TRBJ1-1; no definite D call. V was trimmed by 3 bases and J by 8 bases, leaving 10 bases between them. Germline assignment: CDR1 MNHEY and CDR2 SVGEGT. CDR3 size: 12 residues. The CDR3 loop reads CASSYWGDEAFF. CDR3 DNA sequence: TGTGCCAGCAGTTATTGGGGAGACGAAGCTTTCTTT.

This clonotype has ten or more counts. J is TRBJ2-6 and V is TRBV27; no clear D gene. V was shortened by 7 bases and J by 0 bases, with 13 bases between the two germline ends. This CDR3 comprises 16 residues. CDR1 is MNHEY and CDR2 is SMNVEV in the germline V gene (reference sequence). CDR3 coding DNA: TGTGCCAGCACTCGCCGCGGAGTCTCTGGGGCCAACGTCCTGACTTTC. This translates into CASTRRGVSGANVLTF.

This clonotype was recorded at least ten times. The DNA of the CDR3 is TGTGCCAGCAGTTCCCGTACGACAGGGAACTCTGGAAACACCATATATTTT. Protein: CASSSRTTGNSGNTIYF. The chain links TRBV12-3 or TRBV12-4 to TRBJ1-3, with TRBD1 matching 7 bases. The CDR3 totals 17 residues. The J segment lost 0 bases and the V segment lost 4 bases, leaving 9 bases of the junction unmatched.

This clonotype was seen repeatedly, ten times or more. The genes are TRBV5-1 and TRBJ2-7; D might be TRBD2 (6 bases). V lost 5 bases, J lost 2 bases, and 14 bases lay in between. The V gene's germline CDR1 is SGHRS and CDR2 YFSETQ. This CDR3 comprises 14 residues. The CDR3 nucleotides are TGCGCCAGCAGGCAAAGGGGAGGCACCTACGAGCAGTACTTC. It codes for CASRQRGGTYEQYF.

This clonotype was seen many times. The chain has TRBV7-8 and TRBJ2-7; no definite D call. The germline V gene has CDR1 SGHVS and CDR2 FQNEAQ. V lost 3 bases to trimming and J lost 0 bases, with 9 bases between them. The CDR3 contains 14 residues. The DNA of the CDR3 is TGTGCCAGCAGCTTCGCTAGTACCTCCTACGAGCAGTACTTC. Translating gives CASSFASTSYEQYF.

This clonotype turned up a few times. The V call is TRBV7-9, the J call TRBJ1-1; D is uncertain. In germline, CDR1 is SEHNR, CDR2 FQNEAQ (reference sequence). The CDR3 extends over 15 amino acids. Trimming took 2 bases from V and 2 from J, leaving 12 bases between them. CDR3 loop: CASSLLNTGNTEAFF. The CDR3 nucleotides read TGTGCCAGCAGCTTACTAAACACCGGAAACACTGAAGCTTTCTTT.

The chain combines TRBV20-1 with TRBJ2-7; D unclear. The CDR3 consists of 12 residues. Per the germline V gene, CDR1 is DFQATT and CDR2 is SNEGSKA (reference sequence). The V end lost 3 bases, the J end lost 3 bases, and 9 bases lay between the germline ends. The CDR3 sequence is CSARGKVYEQYF. Here the CDR3 DNA reads TGCAGTGCTAGGGGGAAGGTCTACGAGCAGTACTTC.

In this sample, this clonotype turned up many times. The chain employs TRBV19 and TRBJ1-5; D perhaps matches TRBD1 (5 bases). V gave up 3 bases and J gave up 9 bases, with 21 bases separating them. In germline, CDR1 is LNHDA, CDR2 SQIVND (reference sequence). CDR3 length equals 16 residues. CDR3 DNA: TGTGCCAGTAGTATTTCAGGGACGACGATTAAGGGGCCCCAGCATTTT. Translated: CASSISGTTIKGPQHF.

CDR3 DNA sequence: TGTGCCAGTAGTATAGCCGGGGGCAGGAGGAACACTGAAGCTTTCTTT. It specifies CASSIAGGRRNTEAFF. The V and J genes are TRBV19 and TRBJ1-1; D may be TRBD1 (6 bases). Trimming left V 1 base short and J 1 base short, with 13 bases between. The CDR3 loop spans 16 amino acids. Per the germline V gene, CDR1 is LNHDA and CDR2 is SQIVND (reference sequence). Supplemented by reference TRBV19 and TRBJ1-1, the full variable domain reads DGGITQSPKYLFRKEGQNVTLSCEQNLNHDAMYWYRQDPGQGLRLIYYSQIVNDFQKGDIAEGYSVSREKKESFPLTVTSAQKNPTAFYLCASSIAGGRRNTEAFFGQGTRLTVV.

This clonotype was counted many times. The chain joins TRBV28 to TRBJ1-1; 7 bases line up with TRBD1. CDR1 is MDHEN, CDR2 SYDVKM, per germline. J lost 6 bases, V lost 5 bases, and 9 bases had no gene match. CDR3 length: 14 residues. The chain's CDR3 is CASSPRQGNAEAFF. The CDR3 DNA is TGTGCCAGCAGTCCCCGACAGGGCAATGCTGAAGCTTTCTTT. Full variable domain (rest looked up from reference TRBV28 and TRBJ1-1): DVKVTQSSRYLVKRTGEKVFLECVQDMDHENMFWYRQDPGLGLRLIYFSYDVKMKEKGDIPEGYSVSREKKERFSLILESASTNQTSMYLCASSPRQGNAEAFFGQGTRLTVV.

As to this clonotype: This may come from a read error, since a much larger clone is one base off. This sequence joins TRBV19 and TRBJ2-7; no firm D call. Trimming shortened V by 3 bases and J by 0 bases, and 6 bases separated the two germline ends. The CDR3 spans 13 residues. Germline V gene data show CDR1 as LNHDA and CDR2 as SQIVND (reference sequence). Written as DNA, the CDR3 is TGTGCCAGTAGTATCTATATCTCCTACGAGCAGTACTTC. Translation: CASSIYISYEQYF.

Comment on this clonotype: A read error is possible here, since a much larger clone lies one base away. The CDR3 region has the DNA TGTGCCAGCAGCGGTCAGTCAGGCACCCATGGCTACATCTTC. Protein product: CASSGQSGTHGYIF. The V gene is TRBV2, the J gene TRBJ1-2; D is undetermined. The V gene's germline CDR1 is SNHLY and CDR2 FYNNEI. The CDR3 runs to 14 residues.

This clonotype showed up many times. The chain carries TRBV11-1 and TRBJ1-1; 8 positions agree with TRBD1. The V gene's germline CDR1 is SGHAT and CDR2 FQDESV (reference sequence). Germline trimming cut 5 bases from V and 4 bases from J; bases unmatched to any gene: 6. The CDR3 extends over 14 amino acids. The CDR3 coding sequence is TGTGCCAGCAGCATAACAGGGGGAGCCACTGAAGCTTTCTTT. This translates into CASSITGGATEAFF.

This clonotype was seen many times. The CDR3 coding sequence is TGCGCCAGCAGCCGAATCCAGGGGGCGTTTTCCACTGAAGCTTTCTTT. Translated, it gives CASSRIQGAFSTEAFF. The chain combines TRBV4-1 with TRBJ1-1, with 8 bases matching TRBD1. V shed 4 bases, J shed 4 bases, and the junction held 11 bases outside the gene matches. The CDR3 spans 16 residues. Per germline, CDR1 MGHRA and CDR2 YSYEKL.

This clonotype was counted at least ten times. This chain joins TRBV7-9 and TRBJ2-5; D is uncertain. Germline V gives CDR1 SEHNR, CDR2 FQNEAQ (reference sequence). The CDR3 spans 13 residues. V was clipped by 2 bases and J by 4 bases, with 8 bases between them. CDR3 residues: CASSLPNPETQYF. DNA for the CDR3: TGTGCCAGCAGCTTACCGAACCCAGAGACCCAGTACTTC. The entire variable domain, with the rest obtained from reference TRBV7-9 and TRBJ2-5, is as follows: DTGVSQNPRHKITKRGQNVTFRCDPISEHNRLYWYRQTLGQGPEFLTYFQNEAQLEKSRLLSDRFSAERPKGSFSTLEIQRTEQGDSAMYLCASSLPNPETQYFGPGTRLLVL.